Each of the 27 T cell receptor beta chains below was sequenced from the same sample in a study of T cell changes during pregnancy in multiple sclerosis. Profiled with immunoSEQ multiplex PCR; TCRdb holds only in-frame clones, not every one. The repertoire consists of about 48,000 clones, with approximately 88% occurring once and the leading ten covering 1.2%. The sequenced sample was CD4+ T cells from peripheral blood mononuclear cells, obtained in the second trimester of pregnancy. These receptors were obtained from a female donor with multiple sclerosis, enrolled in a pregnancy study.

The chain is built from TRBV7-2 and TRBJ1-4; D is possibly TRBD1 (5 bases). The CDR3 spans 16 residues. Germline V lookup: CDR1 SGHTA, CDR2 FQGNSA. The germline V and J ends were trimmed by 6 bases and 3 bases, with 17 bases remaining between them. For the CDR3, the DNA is TGTGCCAGCAGTCCTTCGGGGGGGGGACCTAATGAAAAACTGTTTTTT. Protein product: CASSPSGGGPNEKLFF.

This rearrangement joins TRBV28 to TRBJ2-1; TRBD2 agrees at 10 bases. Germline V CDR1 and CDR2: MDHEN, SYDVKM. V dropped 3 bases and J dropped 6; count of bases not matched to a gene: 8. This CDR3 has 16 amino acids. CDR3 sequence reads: CASSLRLAGVGNEQFF. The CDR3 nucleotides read TGTGCCAGCAGTTTGCGGCTAGCGGGAGTGGGCAATGAGCAGTTCTTC.

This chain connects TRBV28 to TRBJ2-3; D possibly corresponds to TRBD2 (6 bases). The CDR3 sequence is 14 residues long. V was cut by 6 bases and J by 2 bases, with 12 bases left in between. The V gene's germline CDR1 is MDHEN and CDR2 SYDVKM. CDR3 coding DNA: TGTGCCAGCAGCCGACTAGGGACCACAGATACGCAGTATTTT. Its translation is CASSRLGTTDTQYF.

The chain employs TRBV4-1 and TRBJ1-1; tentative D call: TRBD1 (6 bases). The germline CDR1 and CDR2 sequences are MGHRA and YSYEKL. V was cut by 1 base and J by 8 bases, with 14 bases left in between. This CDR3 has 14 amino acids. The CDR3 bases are TGCGCCAGCAGCCAAGCTATCAACGACAGGGAAGCTTTCTTT. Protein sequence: CASSQAINDREAFF.

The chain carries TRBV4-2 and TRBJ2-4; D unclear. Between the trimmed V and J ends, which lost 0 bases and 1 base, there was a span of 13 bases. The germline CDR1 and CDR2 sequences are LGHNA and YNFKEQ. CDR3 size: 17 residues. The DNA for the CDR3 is TGTGCCAGCAGCCAAGATTGGGTACCGCGGGCCAAAAACATTCAGTACTTC. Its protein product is CASSQDWVPRAKNIQYF.

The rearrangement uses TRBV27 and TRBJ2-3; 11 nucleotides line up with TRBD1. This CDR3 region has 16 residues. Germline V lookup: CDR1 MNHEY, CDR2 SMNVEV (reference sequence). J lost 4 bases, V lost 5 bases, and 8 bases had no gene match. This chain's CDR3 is CASSPRTGGLADTQYF. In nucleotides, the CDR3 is TGTGCCAGCAGTCCTCGGACAGGGGGCTTAGCAGATACGCAGTATTTT.

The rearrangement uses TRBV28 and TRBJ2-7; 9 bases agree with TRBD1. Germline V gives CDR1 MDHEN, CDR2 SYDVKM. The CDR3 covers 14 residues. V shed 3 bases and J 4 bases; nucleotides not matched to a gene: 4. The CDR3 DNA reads TGTGCCAGCAGTTTGGGGGGACAGGGTTACGAGCAGTACTTC. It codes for CASSLGGQGYEQYF.

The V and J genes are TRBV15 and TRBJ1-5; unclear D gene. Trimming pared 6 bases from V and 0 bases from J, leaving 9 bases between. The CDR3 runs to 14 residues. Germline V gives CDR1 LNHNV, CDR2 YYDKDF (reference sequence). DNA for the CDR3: TGTGCCACCAGTGGGCACCGTAGCAATCAGCCCCAGCATTTT. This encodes CATSGHRSNQPQHF.

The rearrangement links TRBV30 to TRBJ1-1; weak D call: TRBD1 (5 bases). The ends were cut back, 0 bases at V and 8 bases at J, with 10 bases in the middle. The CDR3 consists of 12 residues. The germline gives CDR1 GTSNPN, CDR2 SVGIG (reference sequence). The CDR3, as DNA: TGTGCCTGGAGTGTACAGACAGAAGAAGCTTTCTTT. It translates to CAWSVQTEEAFF. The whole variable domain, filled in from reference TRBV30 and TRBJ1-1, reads SQTIHQWPATLVQPVGSPLSLECTVEGTSNPNLYWYRQAAGRGLQLLFYSVGIGQISSEVPQNLSASRPQDRQFILSSKKLLLSDSGFYLCAWSVQTEEAFFGQGTRLTVV.

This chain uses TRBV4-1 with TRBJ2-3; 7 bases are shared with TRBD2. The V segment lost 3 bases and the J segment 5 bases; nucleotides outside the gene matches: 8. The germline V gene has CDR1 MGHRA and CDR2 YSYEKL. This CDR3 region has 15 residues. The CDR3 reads CASSQASGGVDTQYF. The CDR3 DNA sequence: TGCGCCAGCAGCCAGGCTAGCGGAGGGGTAGATACGCAGTATTTT.

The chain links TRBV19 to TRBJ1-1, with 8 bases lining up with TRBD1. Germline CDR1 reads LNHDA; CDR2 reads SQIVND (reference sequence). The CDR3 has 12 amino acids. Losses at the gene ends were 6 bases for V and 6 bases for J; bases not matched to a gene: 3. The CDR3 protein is CASRNRGAEAFF. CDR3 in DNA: TGTGCCAGTAGGAACAGGGGGGCTGAAGCTTTCTTT. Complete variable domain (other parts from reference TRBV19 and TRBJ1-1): DGGITQSPKYLFRKEGQNVTLSCEQNLNHDAMYWYRQDPGQGLRLIYYSQIVNDFQKGDIAEGYSVSREKKESFPLTVTSAQKNPTAFYLCASRNRGAEAFFGQGTRLTVV.

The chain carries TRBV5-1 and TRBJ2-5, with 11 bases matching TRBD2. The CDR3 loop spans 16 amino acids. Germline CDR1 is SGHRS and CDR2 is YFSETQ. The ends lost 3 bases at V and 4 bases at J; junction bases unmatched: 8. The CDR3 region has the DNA TGCGCCAGCAGCTCGGGTCAACTAGCGGGAGCAGAGACCCAGTACTTC. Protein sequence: CASSSGQLAGAETQYF.

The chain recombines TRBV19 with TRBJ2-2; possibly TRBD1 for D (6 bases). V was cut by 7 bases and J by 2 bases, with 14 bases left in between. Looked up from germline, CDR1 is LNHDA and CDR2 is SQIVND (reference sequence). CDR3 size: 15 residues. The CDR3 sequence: CASIMGDTNTGELFF. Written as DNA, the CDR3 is TGTGCCAGTATAATGGGGGACACAAACACCGGGGAGCTGTTTTTT.

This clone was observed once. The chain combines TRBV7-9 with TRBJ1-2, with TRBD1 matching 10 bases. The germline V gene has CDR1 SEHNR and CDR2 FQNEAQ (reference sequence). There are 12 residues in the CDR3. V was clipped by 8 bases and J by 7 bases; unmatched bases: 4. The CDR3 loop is CASGTGEGGYTF. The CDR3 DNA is TGTGCCAGCGGGACAGGGGAAGGTGGCTACACCTTC.

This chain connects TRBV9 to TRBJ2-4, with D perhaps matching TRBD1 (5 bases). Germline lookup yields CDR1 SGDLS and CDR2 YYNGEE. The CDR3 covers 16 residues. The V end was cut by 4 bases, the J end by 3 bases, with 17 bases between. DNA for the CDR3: TGTGCCAGCAGCCCCCCGGAGCAGGGCGGCAAAAACATTCAGTACTTC. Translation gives CASSPPEQGGKNIQYF.

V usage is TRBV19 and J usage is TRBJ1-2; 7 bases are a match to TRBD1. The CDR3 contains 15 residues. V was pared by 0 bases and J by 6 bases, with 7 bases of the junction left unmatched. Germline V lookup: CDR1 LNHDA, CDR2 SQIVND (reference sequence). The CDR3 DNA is TGTGCCAGTAGTATAGAACGAGCAGGGGGACATGGCTACACCTTC. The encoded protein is CASSIERAGGHGYTF.

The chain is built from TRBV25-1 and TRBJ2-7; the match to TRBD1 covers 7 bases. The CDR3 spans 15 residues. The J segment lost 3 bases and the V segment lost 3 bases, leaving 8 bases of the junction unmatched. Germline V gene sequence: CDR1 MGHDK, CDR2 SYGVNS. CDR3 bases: TGTGCCAGCAGTGAGAGTAGGCAGGGGGACTACGAGCAGTACTTC. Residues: CASSESRQGDYEQYF.

CDR3 nucleotide sequence: TGCGCCAGCAGCTTTAAGAGGGCGTCCACTGAAGCTTTCTTT. It translates to CASSFKRASTEAFF. The chain recombines TRBV5-1 with TRBJ1-1, with D unresolved. Germline V gene data show CDR1 as SGHRS and CDR2 as YFSETQ. The length of the CDR3 is 14 residues. The V gene lost 2 bases and the J gene lost 4 bases, with 12 bases spanning the gap.

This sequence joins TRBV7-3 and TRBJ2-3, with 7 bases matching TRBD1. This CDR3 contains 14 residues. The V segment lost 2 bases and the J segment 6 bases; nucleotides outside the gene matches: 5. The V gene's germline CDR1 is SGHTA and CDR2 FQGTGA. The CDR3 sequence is CASSLSTGSDTQYF. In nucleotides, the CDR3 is TGTGCCAGCAGCTTATCGACAGGGTCTGATACGCAGTATTTT.

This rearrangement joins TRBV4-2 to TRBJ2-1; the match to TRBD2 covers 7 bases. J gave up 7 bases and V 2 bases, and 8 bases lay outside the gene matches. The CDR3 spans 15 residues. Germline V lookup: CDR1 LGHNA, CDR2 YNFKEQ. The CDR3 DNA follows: TGTGCCAGCAGCCAATTGGGGGGGGGTAGAAATGAGCAGTTCTTC. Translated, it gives CASSQLGGGRNEQFF.

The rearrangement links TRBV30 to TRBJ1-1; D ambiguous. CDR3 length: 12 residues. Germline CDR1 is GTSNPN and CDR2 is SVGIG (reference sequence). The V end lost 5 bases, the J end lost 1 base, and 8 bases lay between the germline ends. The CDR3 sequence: CAWVTGNTEAFF. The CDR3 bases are TGTGCCTGGGTTACGGGGAACACTGAAGCTTTCTTT.

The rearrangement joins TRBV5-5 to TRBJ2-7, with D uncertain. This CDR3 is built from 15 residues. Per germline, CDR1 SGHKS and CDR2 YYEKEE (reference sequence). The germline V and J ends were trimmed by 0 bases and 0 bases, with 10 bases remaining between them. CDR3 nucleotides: TGTGCCAGCAGCTTGGTGGCAAACCCCTCCTACGAGCAGTACTTC. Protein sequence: CASSLVANPSYEQYF.

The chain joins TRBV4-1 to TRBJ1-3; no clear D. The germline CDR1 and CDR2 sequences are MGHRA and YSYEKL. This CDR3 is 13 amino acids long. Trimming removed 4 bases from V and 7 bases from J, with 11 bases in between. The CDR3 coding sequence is TGCGCCAGCAGCCCCCCGGCGCGGAACACCATATATTTT. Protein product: CASSPPARNTIYF.

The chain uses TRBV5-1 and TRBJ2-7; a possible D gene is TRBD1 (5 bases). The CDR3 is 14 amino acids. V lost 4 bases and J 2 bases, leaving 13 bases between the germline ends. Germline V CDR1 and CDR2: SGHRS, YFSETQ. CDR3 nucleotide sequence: TGCGCCAGCAGCCCGGTAGACAGCGCCTACGAGCAGTACTTC. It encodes CASSPVDSAYEQYF.

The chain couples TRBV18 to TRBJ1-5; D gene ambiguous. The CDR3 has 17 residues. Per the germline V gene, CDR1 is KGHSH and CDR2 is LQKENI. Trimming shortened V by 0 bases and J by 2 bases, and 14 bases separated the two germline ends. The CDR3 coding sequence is TGTGCCAGCTCACCACCCTTGTCCTCGAGGGGCAATCAGCCCCAGCATTTT. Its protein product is CASSPPLSSRGNQPQHF.

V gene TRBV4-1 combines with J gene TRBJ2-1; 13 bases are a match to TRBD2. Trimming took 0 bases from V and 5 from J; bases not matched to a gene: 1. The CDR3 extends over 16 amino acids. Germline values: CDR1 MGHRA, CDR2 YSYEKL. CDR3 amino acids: CASSQEGTSGDNEQFF. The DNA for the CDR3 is TGCGCCAGCAGCCAAGAGGGGACTAGCGGGGACAATGAGCAGTTCTTC.

CDR3 loop: CASSPQYYEQYF. CDR3 bases: TGTGCCAGCAGTCCTCAGTACTACGAGCAGTACTTC. The chain links TRBV11-2 to TRBJ2-7; D is unclear. The V and J ends lost 6 bases and 3 bases respectively, with 9 bases between them. CDR3 length: 12 amino acids. The V gene's germline CDR1 is SGHAT and CDR2 FQNNGV.